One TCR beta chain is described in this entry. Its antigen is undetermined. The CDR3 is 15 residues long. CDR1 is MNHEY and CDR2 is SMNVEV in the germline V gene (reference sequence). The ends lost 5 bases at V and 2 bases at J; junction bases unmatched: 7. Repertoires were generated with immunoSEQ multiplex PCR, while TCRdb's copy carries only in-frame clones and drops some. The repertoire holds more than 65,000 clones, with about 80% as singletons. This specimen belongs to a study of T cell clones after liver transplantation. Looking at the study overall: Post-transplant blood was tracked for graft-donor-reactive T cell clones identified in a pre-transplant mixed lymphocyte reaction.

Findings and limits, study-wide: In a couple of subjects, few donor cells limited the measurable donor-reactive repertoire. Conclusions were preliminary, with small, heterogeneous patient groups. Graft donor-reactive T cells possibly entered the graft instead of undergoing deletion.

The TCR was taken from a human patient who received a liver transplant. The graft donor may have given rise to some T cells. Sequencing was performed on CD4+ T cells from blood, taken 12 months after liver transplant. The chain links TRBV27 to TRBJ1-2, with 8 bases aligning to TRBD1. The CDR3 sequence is CASSTGTGGNYGYTF. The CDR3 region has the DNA TGTGCCAGCAGTACCGGGACAGGAGGGAACTATGGCTACACCTTC.